A selection of T cell receptor beta chains follows, all from one sample in a study of blood T cell repertoires in COVID-19. This table comes from immunoSEQ multiplex PCR, and its TCRdb copy is limited to in-frame clones, with some not included. The repertoire includes roughly 240,000 clones, approximately 82% of them detected once, and approximately 1.9% sits in the top ten. Sequencing was carried out using peripheral blood. These receptor sequences come from a woman at least 80 years old with acute or convalescent COVID-19. The CDR3 runs from the conserved cysteine through the conserved F or W. A D gene is named only where the DNA matches it firmly. Size is omitted from some rows. Given values are once, few, many or a class for expanded clones.

J	V	size	D	CDR3	DNA
TRBJ1-1	TRBV4-2	-	-	CASSQEPWQGNTEAFF	TGTGCCAGCAGCCAAGAACCATGGCAGGGAAACACTGAAGCTTTCTTT
TRBJ1-1	TRBV12-3/TRBV12-4	-	-	CASTRSPNTEAFF	TGTGCCAGCACACGGTCCCCGAACACTGAAGCTTTCTTT
TRBJ1-5	TRBV6-5	few	-	CASTRDIDQPQHF	TGTGCCAGCACCCGGGACATTGATCAGCCCCAGCATTTT
TRBJ2-6	TRBV7-9	-	TRBD1	CASTRTGGAGANVLTF	TGTGCCAGCACCCGGACAGGGGGCGCTGGGGCCAACGTCCTGACTTTC
TRBJ2-1	TRBV13	-	-	CASSRTENNEQFF	TGTGCCAGCAGCAGGACTGAAAACAATGAGCAGTTCTTC
TRBJ2-5	TRBV18	-	-	CASSPTGQETQYF	TGTGCCAGCTCACCAACAGGGCAAGAGACCCAGTACTTC
TRBJ2-1	TRBV11-3	-	TRBD1	CASSAGTGGLRGHNEQFF	TGTGCCAGCAGCGCCGGGACAGGGGGTCTCCGGGGCCACAATGAGCAGTTCTTC
TRBJ2-7	TRBV27	-	TRBD1	CASSLGGQAVRASEQYF	TGTGCCAGCAGTCTAGGGGGCCAGGCCGTTCGCGCTAGCGAGCAGTACTTC
TRBJ1-2	TRBV27	-	-	CASRGGGAYYGYTF	TGTGCCAGCCGTGGGGGGGGCGCCTACTATGGCTACACCTTC
TRBJ1-6	TRBV5-8	-	TRBD1	CASTGQGVSPLHF	TGTGCCAGCACCGGACAGGGAGTGTCACCCCTCCACTTT
TRBJ1-5	TRBV6-2/TRBV6-3	-	-	CASSLTGLYSNQPQHF	TGTGCCAGCAGTTTGACCGGACTTTATAGCAATCAGCCCCAGCATTTT
TRBJ2-5	TRBV6-2/TRBV6-3	once	TRBD2	CASSYEAGGSRETQYF	TGTGCCAGCAGTTACGAGGCGGGGGGGAGTAGAGAGACCCAGTACTTC
TRBJ1-2	TRBV2	-	TRBD1	CASRAGTGSYGYTF	TGTGCCAGCAGGGCCGGGACAGGGTCCTATGGCTACACCTTC
TRBJ1-2	TRBV28	-	-	CASTSMRNYGYTF	TGTGCCAGCACCTCGATGAGAAACTATGGCTACACCTTC
TRBJ2-1	TRBV6-5	-	TRBD1	CASSRTGMSGEQFF	TGTGCCAGCAGTCGGACAGGGATGAGTGGCGAGCAGTTCTTC
TRBJ1-1	TRBV21-1	-	-	CASTPSSGEAFF	TGTGCCAGCACCCCTAGCTCCGGCGAAGCTTTCTTT
TRBJ2-1	TRBV5-4	-	-	CASSLAKNSYNEQFF	TGTGCCAGCAGCTTGGCAAAAAATTCCTACAATGAGCAGTTCTTC
TRBJ1-2	TRBV3-1/TRBV3-2	-	-	CASSQDFGGKVYGYTF	TGTGCCAGCAGCCAAGATTTCGGGGGTAAAGTCTATGGCTACACCTTC
TRBJ1-3	TRBV24-1	-	TRBD1	CATSDQAPGQGVTIYF	TGTGCCACCAGTGATCAAGCCCCGGGACAGGGAGTCACCATATATTTT
TRBJ2-7	TRBV27	-	-	CASSGRPYEQYF	TGTGCCAGCAGCGGGAGACCCTACGAGCAGTACTTC
TRBJ1-2	TRBV28	-	-	CASSALSGGPANYGYTF	TGTGCCAGCAGTGCACTATCGGGGGGCCCTGCTAACTATGGCTACACCTTC
TRBJ1-6	TRBV27	-	TRBD1	CASGQGSYNSPLHF	TGTGCCAGCGGACAGGGGTCCTATAATTCACCCCTCCACTTT
TRBJ1-5	TRBV10-1	once	TRBD1	CASRDRVTNQPQHF	TGCGCCAGCAGGGACAGGGTTACCAATCAGCCCCAGCATTTT
TRBJ2-6	TRBV7-2	-	-	CASSLGGDGANVLTF	TGTGCCAGCAGCTTAGGGGGGGACGGGGCCAACGTCCTGACTTTC